This T cell receptor beta chain was recovered during a study of cytomegalovirus exposure and HLA in healthy donors. The PCR made use of 60 Vbeta and 13 Jbeta primers. The method was immunoSEQ multiplex PCR; TCRdb's version includes in-frame clones alone and lacks a portion of them. The sample holds 150,000 to 200,000 clones, 84% seen once. There are 13 residues in the CDR3. V was shortened by 1 base and J by 0 bases, with 3 bases between the two germline ends. Per the germline V gene, CDR1 is LNHDA and CDR2 is SQIVND (reference sequence). Input material: PBMCs. This receptor was identified in a man aged 50 to 59 in good health and CMV-seropositive. The chain is built from TRBV19 and TRBJ1-2, with D uncertain. The chain's CDR3 is CASSIGANYGYTF. The CDR3 DNA sequence: TGTGCCAGTAGTATAGGAGCTAACTATGGCTACACCTTC. Full variable domain (remainder filled in from reference TRBV19 and TRBJ1-2): DGGITQSPKYLFRKEGQNVTLSCEQNLNHDAMYWYRQDPGQGLRLIYYSQIVNDFQKGDIAEGYSVSREKKESFPLTVTSAQKNPTAFYLCASSIGANYGYTFGSGTRLTVV.